This TCR beta chain was identified during a study of CD4+ T cells in melanoma. Study-level findings and limits: Reportedly, melanoma neoantigen-specific CD4+ T cells showed varied differentiation states.

TCRdb's table, derived via immunoSEQ multiplex PCR, lists solely in-frame clones and lacks some. Of 55,000 or so clones detected, 55% to 75% appear once; the ten largest clones hold 4.8%. A note on this clone: Its antigen is still unknown.

The CDR3 covers 15 residues. V gave up 4 bases and J gave up 0 bases; unmatched junction bases: 6. Germline V gene data show CDR1 as KGHSH and CDR2 as LQKENI. The clonotype was recovered from a human donor with melanoma. V and J are TRBV18 and TRBJ2-7, with 7 bases that match TRBD1. The source material was tumor tissue. CDR3 protein: CASSLRQGHSYEQYF. CDR3 nucleotides: TGTGCCAGCTCACTCCGACAGGGACACTCCTACGAGCAGTACTTC.